This T cell receptor beta chain was captured by sequencing in a study of T-cell memory formation after mild COVID-19. Study details: TCR clusters showed largely donor specificity. Whole-study findings and limits: Clones that contracted from day 15 to 85 had balanced CD4/CD8; later expanders were CD4+ biased. The appearance of some responding clones in pre-infection memory suggested that cross-reactive memory joined.

This clonotype was found many times. Its antigen remains unknown. V lost 1 base, J lost 4 bases, and 13 bases lay in between. Germline assignment: CDR1 DFQATT and CDR2 SNEGSKA (reference sequence). The CDR3 totals 14 residues. MiXCR was run by TCRdb on the 5' RACE reads, yielding one entry per CDR3 protein. The sample records around 200,000 distinct CDR3 sequences, less than 20% being singletons. The sequenced sample was PBMCs or a T cell subset sorted from them (not recorded which). The clonotype was recovered from a man aged 18-30 years who had mild COVID-19 (a few samples of this study predate the infection). Cell type and time point are not known. V usage is TRBV20-1 and J usage is TRBJ1-2, with D possibly TRBD1 on 6 matching bases. In nucleotides, the CDR3 is TGCAGTGCTAGAGTCCCAGGGGCCTCCTATGGCTACACCTTC. Protein sequence: CSARVPGASYGYTF.